These T cell receptor beta chains were read from a single sample in a study of regulatory T cells in long-lasting Graves disease. TCRdb called the multiplex PCR reads again in MiXCR, with one record for every CDR3 protein. The repertoire holds roughly 420,000 distinct CDR3 sequences, roughly 15% seen once, with over 8.5% in the top ten. The same specimen was also included in a second study, on T cells in Graves' hyperthyroidism and ophthalmopathy.

The sample here was peripheral blood mononuclear cells (PBMCs), taken at new diagnosis, from a patient treated with antithyroid drugs. The receptors here all came from a woman in her 30s with Graves disease. Each CDR3 is given with its conserved first and last residue. D genes are given only for firm matches. The size entry is marked missing in some rows and otherwise reads once, few, many or a size class.

clone_size j_call v_call d_call cdr3_aa cdr3_nt
few TRBJ2-3 TRBV4-1 NA CASSQEGTHGATDTQYF TGCGCCAGCAGCCAAGAGGGGACCCATGGGGCCACAGATACGCAGTATTTT
few TRBJ2-7 TRBV30 NA CAWSVRVRGNEQYF TGTGCCTGGAGTGTGCGAGTCAGGGGCAACGAGCAGTACTTC
many TRBJ2-1 TRBV5-1 TRBD1 CASSLAARGLNEQFF TGCGCCAGCAGCTTGGCTGCCAGGGGGCTCAATGAGCAGTTCTTC
NA TRBJ1-6 TRBV11-2 NA CASRTAANSPLHF TGTGCCAGCAGGACGGCGGCCAATTCACCCCTCCACTTT
NA TRBJ2-7 TRBV14 TRBD2 CASSQLAGGNPYEQYF TGTGCCAGCAGCCAATTAGCGGGAGGGAACCCCTACGAGCAGTACTTC
many TRBJ1-6 TRBV6-1 NA CASSRANSPLHF TGTGCCAGCAGTAGAGCCAATTCACCCCTCCACTTT
NA TRBJ1-4 TRBV29-1 NA CSAQHPRGEKLFF TGCAGCGCCCAACATCCCCGGGGTGAAAAACTGTTTTTT
few TRBJ2-1 TRBV9 NA CASDRGGGNEQFF TGTGCCAGCGATAGGGGAGGAGGTAATGAGCAGTTCTTC
NA TRBJ1-2 TRBV20-1 NA CSAKGPEDGYTF TGCAGTGCTAAAGGGCCGGAGGATGGCTACACCTTC
NA TRBJ1-5 TRBV19 NA CASSPGQKNQPQHF TGTGCCAGTAGTCCCGGACAGAAGAATCAGCCCCAGCATTTT
many TRBJ2-1 TRBV6-1 TRBD2 CASSVLAGVPLNYNEQFF TGTGCCAGCAGTGTTCTAGCGGGAGTCCCCTTAAACTACAATGAGCAGTTCTTC
few TRBJ1-6 TRBV20-1 TRBD1 CSARPPGQGVNSPLHF TGCAGTGCTAGACCTCCGGGACAGGGGGTGAATTCACCCCTCCACTTT
many TRBJ2-5 TRBV28 TRBD1 CATSDRVGQETQYF TGTGCCACTTCAGACAGGGTGGGCCAAGAGACCCAGTACTTC
few TRBJ2-2 TRBV29-1 NA CSVVFDTGELFF TGCAGCGTTGTATTCGACACCGGGGAGCTGTTTTTT
many TRBJ1-2 TRBV28 NA CASRKGGPNYGYTF TGTGCCAGCAGGAAGGGGGGGCCTAACTATGGCTACACCTTC
NA TRBJ2-3 TRBV4-3 TRBD2 CASSHPGGLASADTQYF TGCGCCAGCAGCCACCCTGGGGGACTAGCATCGGCAGATACGCAGTATTTT
many TRBJ2-7 TRBV28 TRBD2 CASSGGRAYEQYF TGTGCCAGCAGTGGAGGGAGGGCCTACGAGCAGTACTTC
many TRBJ1-3 TRBV18 NA CASSPGGAGNTIYF TGTGCCAGCTCACCAGGAGGCGCTGGAAACACCATATATTTT
many TRBJ1-3 TRBV20-1 NA CSASGGPGNTIYF TGCAGTGCTAGTGGAGGGCCTGGAAACACCATATATTTT
many TRBJ1-2 TRBV27 NA CASSFTVHYGYTF TGTGCCAGCAGTTTCACGGTCCACTATGGCTACACCTTC
NA TRBJ2-2 TRBV2 TRBD1 CASRFNRDRGKSGELFF TGTGCCAGCAGATTTAACCGGGACAGGGGAAAATCCGGGGAGCTGTTTTTT
many TRBJ2-3 TRBV20-1 TRBD1 CRAQGTFTDTQYF TGCAGGGCACAGGGGACCTTCACAGATACGCAGTATTTT
NA TRBJ2-7 TRBV29-1 TRBD2 CSVEDKGLAGAEQYF TGCAGCGTTGAAGATAAAGGACTAGCGGGAGCCGAGCAGTACTTC
NA TRBJ2-5 TRBV5-1 TRBD2 CASSRTSGQEAQYF TGCGCCAGCAGCCGGACTAGCGGGCAAGAGGCCCAGTACTTC
many TRBJ1-2 TRBV27 NA CASSSTPNYGYTF TGTGCCAGCAGTTCGACACCTAACTATGGCTACACCTTC
many TRBJ2-3 TRBV20-1 TRBD2 CSATLAVTDTQYF TGCAGTGCTACCCTAGCGGTCACAGATACGCAGTATTTT
NA TRBJ2-7 TRBV6-1 NA CASKHLPRGYYEQYF TGTGCCAGCAAACACTTACCCCGGGGATACTACGAGCAGTACTTC